This TCR beta chain came from a study of cytomegalovirus exposure and HLA in healthy donors. This clone appeared many times. Its antigen remains unidentified. Amplification used 60 Vbeta primers and 13 Jbeta primers. Profiling relied on immunoSEQ multiplex PCR, and the TCRdb table lists in-frame clones only, not all of them. The data contain some 190,000 clones, roughly 9.5% of them singletons. J gave up 7 bases and V 2 bases, and 9 bases lay outside the gene matches. Germline V gene data show CDR1 as GTSNPN and CDR2 as SVGIG (reference sequence). This CDR3 comprises 14 residues. Study-wide results and limits: When the data were analyzed later, several of the most significant clusters appeared to be linked to common viral pathogens.

This receptor was taken from a woman aged 25 to 45 in good health and CMV-seropositive. This chain connects TRBV30 to TRBJ2-7; 9 nucleotides line up with TRBD1. Sequencing input: PBMCs. CDR3 loop: CAWSRDRASLEQYF. Here the CDR3 DNA reads TGTGCCTGGAGTAGGGACAGGGCCTCTCTTGAGCAGTACTTC.